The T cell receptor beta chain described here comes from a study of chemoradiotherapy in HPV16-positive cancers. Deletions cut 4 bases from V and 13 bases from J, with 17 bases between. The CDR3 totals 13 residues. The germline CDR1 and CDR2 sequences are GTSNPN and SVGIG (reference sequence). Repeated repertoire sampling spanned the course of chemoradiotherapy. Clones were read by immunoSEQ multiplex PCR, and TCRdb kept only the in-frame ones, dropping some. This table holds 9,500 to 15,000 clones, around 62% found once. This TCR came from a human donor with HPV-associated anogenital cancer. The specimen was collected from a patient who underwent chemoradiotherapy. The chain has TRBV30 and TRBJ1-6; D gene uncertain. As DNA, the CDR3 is TGTGCCTGGACCTTCCCGGGAGTTCCCCCCCTCCACTTT. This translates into CAWTFPGVPPLHF.